The entry that follows covers one TCR beta chain sequence. These data are taken from a study of blood T cell repertoires in COVID-19. Study as a whole: From the United States, Italy and Spain came samples of acute and convalescent COVID-19. Nucleic acid was either cDNA or gDNA, and it came from T cells, B-cell-depleted T cells, or PBMCs.

In the source study's methods: Using reference gene primer amplification, nucleated cell counts were estimated. Produced via immunoSEQ multiplex PCR; TCRdb's table is partial and in-frame only. That table furnishes V, J and clone size, whereas the DNA furnished D and trimming. The sample has roughly 99,000 clones, around 82% seen once; the top ten hold over 4%. The sample was peripheral blood. The sequence came from a human donor in a cohort sampled during active COVID-19.

CDR3 nucleotides: TGCAGCGTTGACTACTCTGGGGCCAACGTCCTGACTTTC. This translates into CSVDYSGANVLTF. The chain is built from TRBV29-1 and TRBJ2-6; no firm D call. V lost 3 bases to trimming and J lost 0 bases, with 3 bases between them. The CDR3 runs 13 residues. The germline V gene has CDR1 SQVTM and CDR2 ANQGSEA.